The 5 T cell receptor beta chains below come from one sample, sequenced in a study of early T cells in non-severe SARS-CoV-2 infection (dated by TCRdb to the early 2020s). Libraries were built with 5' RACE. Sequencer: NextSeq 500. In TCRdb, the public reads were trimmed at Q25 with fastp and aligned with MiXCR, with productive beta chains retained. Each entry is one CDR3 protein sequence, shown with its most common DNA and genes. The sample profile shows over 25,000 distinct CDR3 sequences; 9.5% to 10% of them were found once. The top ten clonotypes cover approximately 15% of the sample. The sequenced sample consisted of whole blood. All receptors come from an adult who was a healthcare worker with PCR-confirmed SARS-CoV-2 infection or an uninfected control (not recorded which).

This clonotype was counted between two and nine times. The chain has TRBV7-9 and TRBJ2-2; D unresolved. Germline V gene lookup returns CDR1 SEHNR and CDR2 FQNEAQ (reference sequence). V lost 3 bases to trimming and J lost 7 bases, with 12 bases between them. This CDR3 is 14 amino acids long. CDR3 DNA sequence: TGTGCCAGCAGCTTCTCATCCCCCATCGGGGAGCTGTTTTTT. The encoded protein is CASSFSSPIGELFF.

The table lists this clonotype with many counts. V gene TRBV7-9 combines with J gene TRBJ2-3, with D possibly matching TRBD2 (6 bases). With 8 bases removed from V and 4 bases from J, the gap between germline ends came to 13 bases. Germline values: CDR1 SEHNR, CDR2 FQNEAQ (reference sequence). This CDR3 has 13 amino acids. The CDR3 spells CASLVGGPDTQYF. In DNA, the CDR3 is TGTGCCAGCCTCGTCGGGGGTCCAGATACGCAGTATTTT.

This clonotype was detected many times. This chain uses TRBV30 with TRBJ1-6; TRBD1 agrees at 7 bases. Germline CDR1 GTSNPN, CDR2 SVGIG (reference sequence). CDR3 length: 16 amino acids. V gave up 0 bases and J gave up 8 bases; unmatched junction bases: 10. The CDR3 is CAWSVRTGVWDSPLHF. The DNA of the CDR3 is TGTGCCTGGAGTGTACGGACAGGCGTTTGGGATTCACCCCTCCACTTT.

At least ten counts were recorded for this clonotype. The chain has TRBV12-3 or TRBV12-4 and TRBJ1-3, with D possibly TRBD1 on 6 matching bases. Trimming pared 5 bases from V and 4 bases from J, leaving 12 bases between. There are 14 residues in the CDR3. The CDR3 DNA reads TGTGCCAGCAGTCCCCAGGGGTGGGGAAACACCATATATTTT. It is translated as CASSPQGWGNTIYF.

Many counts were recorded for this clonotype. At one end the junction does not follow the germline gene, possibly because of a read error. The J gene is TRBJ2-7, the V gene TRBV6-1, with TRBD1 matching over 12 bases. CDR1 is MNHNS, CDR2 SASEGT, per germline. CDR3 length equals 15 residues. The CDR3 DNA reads TGTGCCAGCGGTGAACCCGGGACAGGGGGCGACGAGCAGTACTTC. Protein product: CASGEPGTGGDEQYF.